This TCR beta chain was documented in a study of cytomegalovirus exposure and HLA in healthy donors (dated by TCRdb to between 2016 and 2019). Regarding the complete study: According to a later analysis, one platform produced both the roughly 130 validation repertoires and the roughly 650 repertoires of the first cohort. The study aimed to test whether cataloging public T cell receptors could reveal signatures of past pathogen exposure. Besides the first cohort of approximately 710 subjects, a separate validation cohort made up of 120 different subjects was used. To predict cytomegalovirus infection status, the study combined high-throughput TCR immunosequencing, statistical association of individual TCRs with disease status, and machine learning.

Separate from the approximately 730-subject first cohort, the validation cohort of about 110 subjects was the group to which the donors belonged. About this clone: Its cognate antigen has yet to be identified. No quality values exist for individual bases; no much larger clone is one base distant.

Library generation was performed with the immunoSEQ multiplex PCR assay. Per the source publication's procedure: A statistical classification framework was developed to diagnose cytomegalovirus status using the catalog of TCR beta chain sequences. As stored in TCRdb, this immuneACCESS dataset retains in-frame rearrangements with V and J assigned. A fraction of the clones does not appear; measured against another copy, unresolved V genes explain less than half of the discrepancy, and the remainder lacks a known reason. That table supplies the V and J calls and clone size; D and trimming were determined from the DNA. In this sample the table shows 150,000 to 160,000 clones, about 86% of which occur a single time. Together, the top ten hold 2% to 2.5% of the sample. What the work shows at the level of the full study, not this receptor alone: A later analysis lacked HLA typing for the validation cohort, so it scored co-occurrence in that cohort across all 110 or so repertoires. In both the original and validation cohorts, the classifier was reported to diagnose cytomegalovirus status with high specificity and sensitivity. A total of fewer than 200 TCR beta chains were listed by the study as associated with cytomegalovirus. The authors suggested that the approach could potentially be generalized to other disease states and immunological phenotypes. Of the cluster scores, approximately 95% were above 0 in a later analysis, which found that TCRs clustered in the first cohort also tended to co-occur in the 120 or so validation repertoires. While some public TCRs were present in many individuals, most TCR sequences turned up only very rarely across donors. Three of the identified cytomegalovirus-associated TCR beta chains were confirmed in vitro to be specific for cytomegalovirus antigens.

Including cysteine and phenylalanine, the CDR3 has 17 amino acids. Just CDR3 DNA is preserved here, 51 bases in frame from base 1. CDR1 SGHNT and CDR2 YYREEE were looked up in the germline V gene (reference sequence). V is cut by 7 bases and J by 0 bases, and the space between the germline ends is 21 bases. The source of this sequence is a human donor in good health. Sequenced sample: PBMCs. The rearrangement combines TRBV5-4 with TRBJ2-3; tentative D gene TRBD1, with 6 bases matching. The DNA is TGTGCCAGCGGACCCAGGGGCGGCCCTTTCAGCACAGATACGCAGTATTTT. Its amino acids are CASGPRGGPFSTDTQYF.